The 6 T cell receptor beta chains listed next were all sequenced from one sample in a study of blood T cells in healthy people across ages. Next came a second PCR, run for about 7 to 12 cycles, which used a sample-barcoded 5' primer along with a J-beta primer mix. TCRdb passed the 5' RACE reads through MiXCR, listing each CDR3 protein once. Of hundreds of thousands of distinct CDR3 sequences listed, around 41% are singletons. Sequences were obtained from blood. The receptors were gathered from a man older than 75 in good health.

J is TRBJ2-3 and V is TRBV10-1; weak D call: TRBD1 (5 bases). The CDR3 has 13 amino acids. The V and J ends lost 5 bases and 2 bases respectively, with 8 bases between them. In germline, CDR1 is WNHNN, CDR2 SYGVQD (reference sequence). CDR3 protein: CASSTGATDTQYF. The DNA for the CDR3 is TGCGCCAGCAGTACAGGCGCCACAGATACGCAGTATTTT.

This clonotype was observed at least ten times. This rearrangement joins TRBV19 to TRBJ1-1, with unresolved D. The CDR3 contains 15 residues. Germline V gene data show CDR1 as LNHDA and CDR2 as SQIVND (reference sequence). The V end was cut by 6 bases, the J end by 1 base, with 15 bases between. CDR3 amino acids: CASRGGPLGNTEAFF. CDR3 DNA sequence: TGTGCCAGTAGAGGCGGGCCCCTTGGGAACACTGAAGCTTTCTTT.

V usage is TRBV7-7 and J usage is TRBJ2-5, with TRBD1 matching 10 bases. V lost 0 bases, J lost 5 bases, and 3 bases stayed unmatched. CDR1 and CDR2 (germline): SSHAT, FNYEAQ (reference sequence). The CDR3 is made up of 15 amino acids. CDR3 sequence reads: CASSLAGQGEETQYF. The DNA for the CDR3 is TGTGCCAGCAGCTTAGCCGGACAGGGGGAGGAGACCCAGTACTTC.

The V gene is TRBV15, the J gene TRBJ2-5; D gene ambiguous. Germline V CDR1 and CDR2: LNHNV, YYDKDF (reference sequence). Trimming stripped 0 bases from V and 4 bases from J, with 15 bases between. This CDR3 region has 16 residues. CDR3 region: CATSRDRSGNSETQYF. DNA for the CDR3: TGTGCCACCAGCAGAGATCGATCGGGTAACTCAGAGACCCAGTACTTC.

The chain couples TRBV7-2 to TRBJ1-1; the D is unclear. V dropped 4 bases and J dropped 1 base, with 10 bases sitting between them. The CDR3 is 14 residues long. Germline V gene sequence: CDR1 SGHTA, CDR2 FQGNSA. In nucleotides, the CDR3 is TGTGCCAGCAGCTCCAGTACAAGGAACACTGAAGCTTTCTTT. Amino acids: CASSSSTRNTEAFF.

This clonotype has more than one count but fewer than ten. The chain combines TRBV6-5 with TRBJ1-2; D call uncertain. The germline V gene encodes CDR1 MNHEY and CDR2 SVGAGI. V was trimmed by 6 bases and J by 3 bases, leaving 8 bases between them. CDR3 length equals 12 residues. CDR3 protein: CASRVGDYGYTF. The CDR3 bases are TGTGCCAGCAGGGTCGGGGACTATGGCTACACCTTC.